These 31 T cell receptor beta chains originate from one sample sequenced in a study of blood T cell repertoires in COVID-19. Sequencing was performed with immunoSEQ multiplex PCR; in TCRdb, only in-frame clones are kept and a portion is missing. The table records over 250,000 clones, about 83% of them present only once. Sequenced sample: peripheral blood. The receptors were sampled from a woman aged 45-60 years who had recovered from COVID-19.

This chain's CDR3 is CASSFSRSSYEQYF. The CDR3 DNA is TGTGCCAGCAGCTTTTCCAGAAGCTCCTACGAGCAGTACTTC. This chain connects TRBV11-2 to TRBJ2-7; D not resolved. With 3 bases removed from V and 0 bases from J, the gap between germline ends came to 9 bases. Looked up from germline, CDR1 is SGHAT and CDR2 is FQNNGV. CDR3 length: 14 residues. The full variable domain, in which reference TRBV11-2 and TRBJ2-7 provide the parts outside the CDR3, is EAGVAQSPRYKIIEKRQSVAFWCNPISGHATLYWYQQILGQGPKLLIQFQNNGVVDDSQLPKDRFSAERLKGVDSTLKIQPAKLEDSAVYLCASSFSRSSYEQYFGPGTRLTVT.

This clone appeared once. V and J are TRBV9 and TRBJ2-1, with D possibly matching TRBD2 (6 bases). The V and J ends lost 0 bases and 9 bases respectively, with 19 bases between them. Per germline, CDR1 SGDLS and CDR2 YYNGEE. The CDR3 spans 16 residues. The CDR3 reads CASSVGELGGTTEQFF. The CDR3 bases are TGTGCCAGCAGCGTAGGAGAGCTGGGAGGTACCACTGAGCAGTTCTTC.

The chain uses TRBV9 and TRBJ2-3, with 7 bases identical to TRBD2. CDR3 length: 14 amino acids. Trimming took 4 bases from V and 5 from J; bases not matched to a gene: 7. From germline, CDR1 is SGDLS and CDR2 YYNGEE. In DNA form, the CDR3 reads TGTGCCAGCAGCCCGAGGTGGGGGGGAGATACGCAGTATTTT. Residues: CASSPRWGGDTQYF.

V and J are TRBV5-1 and TRBJ2-2; TRBD2 might be the D (6 bases). Trimming took off 6 bases at V and 5 bases at J, with 14 bases between the two ends. The CDR3 spans 14 residues. Looked up from germline, CDR1 is SGHRS and CDR2 is YFSETQ. CDR3 DNA sequence: TGCGCCAGCAACACGGAGGGAGGTACCGGGGAGCTGTTTTTT. The encoded protein is CASNTEGGTGELFF. The full variable domain, its missing parts supplied by reference TRBV5-1 and TRBJ2-2, is KAGVTQTPRYLIKTRGQQVTLSCSPISGHRSVSWYQQTPGQGLQFLFEYFSETQRNKGNFPGRFSGRQFSNSRSEMNVSTLELGDSALYLCASNTEGGTGELFFGEGSRLTVL.

The chain combines TRBV5-1 with TRBJ2-1, with TRBD2 matching over 13 bases. V was pared by 0 bases and J by 5 bases, with 11 bases of the junction left unmatched. CDR1 is SGHRS, CDR2 YFSETQ, per germline. The CDR3 has 19 amino acids. CDR3 region: CASSLAAWTSGRENNEQFF. CDR3 in DNA: TGCGCCAGCAGCTTGGCCGCCTGGACTAGCGGGAGAGAGAACAATGAGCAGTTCTTC.

This clone was observed once. CDR3 DNA sequence: TGCAGCGTTGCCGGAGTATACGGGGGAACCGGGGAGCTGTTTTTT. This gives the protein CSVAGVYGGTGELFF. The gene calls are TRBV29-1 and TRBJ2-2; TRBD2 might be the D (6 bases). V lost 4 bases and J lost 5, with 17 bases in between. The CDR3 is 15 amino acids. From germline, CDR1 is SQVTM and CDR2 ANQGSEA.

This chain connects TRBV4-3 to TRBJ1-1; TRBD1 matches 7 bases. V was pared by 0 bases and J by 12 bases, with 10 bases of the junction left unmatched. CDR1 LGHNA and CDR2 YSLEER come from the germline V gene. The CDR3 is made up of 14 amino acids. CDR3 DNA: TGCGCCAGCAGCCAAGATCGACAGGGAACTACGACTTTCTTT. It codes for CASSQDRQGTTTFF.

This chain links TRBV5-3 with TRBJ2-1; D might be TRBD1 (6 bases). TRBV5-3 is identified as an open reading frame with a role that is uncertain. There are 17 residues in the CDR3. Trimming removed 4 bases at V and 2 bases at J, with 19 bases between. In nucleotides, the CDR3 is TGTGCCAGAAGCGGAGAACTATACAGGGATGCCTACAATGAGCAGTTCTTC. It translates to CARSGELYRDAYNEQFF.

This sequence joins TRBV27 and TRBJ2-2; 9 nucleotides agree with TRBD2. The junction had 6 bases not matched to a gene; V was cut back by 4 bases and J by 9 bases. The CDR3 is 14 amino acids. Germline loops: CDR1 MNHEY, CDR2 SMNVEV (reference sequence). The CDR3 DNA sequence: TGTGCCAGCAGTTGGTTAGCGGGGGACCGGGAGCTGTTTTTT. Protein product: CASSWLAGDRELFF.

The V gene is TRBV24-1, the J gene TRBJ2-7; TRBD2 matches 8 bases. The length of the CDR3 is 13 residues. The germline gives CDR1 KGHDR, CDR2 SFDVKD. The J segment lost 7 bases and the V segment lost 4 bases, leaving 5 bases of the junction unmatched. The CDR3 sequence is CATSEPPGGEQYF. DNA for the CDR3: TGTGCCACCAGTGAGCCACCGGGGGGGGAGCAGTACTTC.

This clone showed up just a few times. The chain carries TRBV6-1 and TRBJ2-5; 8 nucleotides align to TRBD2. V trimming: 3 bases; J trimming: 5 bases; junction bases outside the gene matches: 5. Germline assignment: CDR1 MNHNS and CDR2 SASEGT. This CDR3 spans 14 amino acids. Here the CDR3 reads CASSEGGTRETQYF. For the CDR3, the DNA is TGTGCCAGCAGTGAGGGGGGGACTAGGGAGACCCAGTACTTC.

The chain employs TRBV27 and TRBJ1-1, with D perhaps matching TRBD1 (5 bases). CDR3 size: 15 residues. CDR1 and CDR2 from the germline V gene are MNHEY and SMNVEV (reference sequence). With 2 bases removed from V and 6 bases from J, the gap between germline ends came to 16 bases. DNA for the CDR3: TGTGCCAGCAGTTTACAGGGCGTCCGACACGCTGAAGCTTTCTTT. The encoded protein is CASSLQGVRHAEAFF.

The genes are TRBV7-9 and TRBJ1-2; TRBD1 agrees at 7 bases. Germline V lookup: CDR1 SEHNR, CDR2 FQNEAQ (reference sequence). With 5 bases clipped from V and 4 bases from J, the junction kept 10 bases outside the gene matches. The CDR3 has 15 residues. The CDR3 region is CASSAGQSGVYGYTF. Here the CDR3 DNA reads TGTGCCAGCAGCGCGGGACAGTCGGGGGTCTATGGCTACACCTTC.

The V gene is TRBV12-2, the J gene TRBJ1-2; no check of the table's D call, TRBD1, against the DNA was made. TRBV12-2 is labeled a pseudogene. The CDR3 covers 15 residues. The CDR3 coding sequence is TGTGCAAGTCGCCCCACAGGGGGCTTTAACTATGGCTACACCTTC. This encodes CASRPTGGFNYGYTF.

The table lists this clone with a count of one. The genes are TRBV19 and TRBJ2-4, with D perhaps TRBD1 (8 bases). Deletions cut 3 bases from V and 6 bases from J, with 12 bases between. This CDR3 region has 14 residues. In germline, CDR1 is LNHDA, CDR2 SQIVND (reference sequence). The chain's CDR3 is CASSITGGGNIQYF. As DNA, the CDR3 is TGTGCCAGTAGTATCACAGGGGGGGGAAACATTCAGTACTTC.

V and J are TRBV7-2 and TRBJ2-7, with TRBD2 matching 8 bases. Germline CDR1 is SGHTA and CDR2 is FQGNSA. This CDR3 has 16 residues. J was trimmed by 0 bases and V by 2 bases; bases with no gene match: 6. CDR3 bases: TGTGCCAGCAGCTTATTTAGCGGGGCTAGCTCCTACGAGCAGTACTTC. As protein: CASSLFSGASSYEQYF. Filled out from reference TRBV7-2 and TRBJ2-7, the complete variable domain reads GAGVSQSPSNKVTEKGKDVELRCDPISGHTALYWYRQSLGQGLEFLIYFQGNSAPDKSGLPSDRFSAERTGGSVSTLTIQRTQQEDSAVYLCASSLFSGASSYEQYFGPGTRLTVT.

The rearrangement links TRBV3-1 (or the pseudogene TRBV3-2) to TRBJ2-2; D might be TRBD1 (6 bases). The CDR3 length is 12 residues. Germline V gives CDR1 LGHDT, CDR2 YNNKEL (reference sequence). V dropped 8 bases and J dropped 7 bases, with 11 bases sitting between them. The CDR3 sequence is CASLTGHGELFF. The CDR3, as DNA: TGTGCCAGCCTCACAGGGCACGGGGAGCTGTTTTTT.

This clone was observed a handful of times. The gene calls are TRBV12-3 or TRBV12-4 and TRBJ1-2; 9 bases are a match to TRBD1. This CDR3 comprises 13 residues. V shed 7 bases, J shed 5 bases, and the junction held 5 bases outside the gene matches. The CDR3 loop reads CASIGDRAYGYTF. DNA for the CDR3: TGTGCCAGCATCGGGGACAGGGCATATGGCTACACCTTC.

The genes are TRBV5-4 and TRBJ1-4; 10 bases are shared with TRBD1. The V gene end was trimmed by 4 bases and the J gene end by 7 bases; junction bases not matched to a gene: 7. The germline V gene has CDR1 SGHNT and CDR2 YYREEE (reference sequence). This CDR3 has 15 amino acids. For the CDR3, the DNA is TGTGCCAGCAGCATTCGACAGGGGGCAGCTGAAAAACTGTTTTTT. It yields the protein CASSIRQGAAEKLFF.

The chain recombines TRBV27 with TRBJ1-1, with no clear D. This CDR3 contains 15 residues. Germline-derived CDR1 and CDR2 are MNHEY and SMNVEV (reference sequence). V lost 5 bases to trimming and J lost 6 bases, with 19 bases between them. The CDR3 nucleotides read TGTGCCAGCAGTCTCTGGTCCTCGGGTTCCTCTGAAGCTTTCTTT. Its translation: CASSLWSSGSSEAFF.

This clone came up once. The chain is built from TRBV27 and TRBJ2-7, with 12 bases aligning to TRBD2. CDR1 MNHEY and CDR2 SMNVEV come from the germline V gene (reference sequence). This CDR3 has 15 amino acids. Germline trimming cut 5 bases from V and 2 bases from J; bases unmatched to any gene: 4. The chain's CDR3 is CASSPTSGGPYEQYF. The CDR3 nucleotides are TGTGCCAGCAGTCCAACTAGCGGGGGGCCCTACGAGCAGTACTTC.

This clone was counted a single time. The chain is built from TRBV29-1 and TRBJ1-1, with 8 bases aligning to TRBD1. V dropped 6 bases and J dropped 5; count of bases not matched to a gene: 5. The CDR3 spans 12 residues. Germline CDR1 is SQVTM and CDR2 is ANQGSEA. In DNA form, the CDR3 reads TGCAGCGTCACAGGGGGATGGACTGAAGCTTTCTTT. Its translation is CSVTGGWTEAFF.

The chain has TRBV28 and TRBJ1-5, with a tentative D call TRBD1 (6 bases). CDR3 length equals 13 residues. V was trimmed by 6 bases and J by 7 bases, leaving 13 bases between them. Germline values: CDR1 MDHEN, CDR2 SYDVKM. In DNA, the CDR3 is TGTGCCAGCAGAACAGGGAAATTACAGCCCCAGCATTTT. This codes for CASRTGKLQPQHF.

The CDR3 nucleotides are TGTGCCAGCAGACCGACGGGGCAAGAGACCCAGTACTTC. Protein sequence: CASRPTGQETQYF. The chain recombines TRBV12-3 or TRBV12-4 with TRBJ2-5, with D maybe TRBD2 (5 bases). This CDR3 is built from 13 residues. The V and J ends lost 6 bases and 2 bases respectively, with 10 bases between them.

The V call is TRBV7-2, the J call TRBJ2-3; 7 bases line up with TRBD1. The J segment lost 1 base and the V segment lost 1 base, leaving 5 bases of the junction unmatched. The CDR3 totals 16 residues. Per germline, CDR1 SGHTA and CDR2 FQGNSA. The CDR3 protein is CASSLGYGQGTDTQYF. The CDR3, as DNA: TGTGCCAGCAGCTTAGGGTATGGACAGGGCACAGATACGCAGTATTTT.

The gene calls are TRBV28 and TRBJ1-5; D is possibly TRBD1 (6 bases). The germline V and J ends were trimmed by 8 bases and 1 base, with 24 bases remaining between them. The CDR3 consists of 18 residues. Germline lookup yields CDR1 MDHEN and CDR2 SYDVKM. The CDR3 spells CASLLRTAPFSSNQPQHF. CDR3 in DNA: TGTGCCAGCCTGCTAAGGACAGCCCCCTTTTCGAGCAATCAGCCCCAGCATTTT. Full variable domain (remainder filled in from reference TRBV28 and TRBJ1-5): DVKVTQSSRYLVKRTGEKVFLECVQDMDHENMFWYRQDPGLGLRLIYFSYDVKMKEKGDIPEGYSVSREKKERFSLILESASTNQTSMYLCASLLRTAPFSSNQPQHFGDGTRLSIL.

This chain connects TRBV19 to TRBJ1-5; TRBD1 aligns across 7 bases. The CDR3 totals 13 residues. The J segment lost 6 bases and the V segment lost 5 bases, leaving 4 bases of the junction unmatched. The germline V gene encodes CDR1 LNHDA and CDR2 SQIVND (reference sequence). This chain's CDR3 is CASSLGGIQPQHF. CDR3 sequence (DNA): TGTGCCAGTAGTCTAGGGGGCATTCAGCCCCAGCATTTT.

The sample holds one count of this clone. The rearrangement uses TRBV29-1 and TRBJ2-1; 10 bases map to TRBD2. The germline CDR1 and CDR2 sequences are SQVTM and ANQGSEA. This CDR3 has 14 amino acids. V dropped 5 bases and J dropped 2; count of bases not matched to a gene: 3. Written as DNA, the CDR3 is TGCAGCGTTCGCAGCGGGGGGGCCTACAATGAGCAGTTCTTC. It encodes CSVRSGGAYNEQFF.

This chain links TRBV3-1 (or the pseudogene TRBV3-2) with TRBJ2-2, with 14 bases lining up with TRBD2. This CDR3 is 20 amino acids long. Trimming took 2 bases from V and 0 from J; bases not matched to a gene: 8. From germline, CDR1 is LGHDT and CDR2 YNNKEL (reference sequence). The DNA of the CDR3 is TGTGCCAGCAGCCAAATGCGAGGGACTAGCGGGAGCGCGAACACCGGGGAGCTGTTTTTT. Translated, it gives CASSQMRGTSGSANTGELFF.

The chain recombines TRBV4-3 with TRBJ1-2; TRBD1 might be the D (5 bases). Germline V gene lookup returns CDR1 LGHNA and CDR2 YSLEER. The CDR3 is made up of 15 amino acids. Between the trimmed V and J ends, which lost 3 bases and 6 bases, there was a span of 17 bases. CDR3 sequence reads: CASSQDYDGGNGYTF. CDR3 sequence (DNA): TGCGCCAGCAGCCAGGACTATGACGGGGGGAATGGCTACACCTTC.

This sequence joins TRBV28 and TRBJ1-2; D is possibly TRBD1 (6 bases). Germline assignment: CDR1 MDHEN and CDR2 SYDVKM. Between the trimmed V and J ends, which lost 2 bases and 6 bases, there was a span of 13 bases. This CDR3 is built from 14 residues. In DNA form, the CDR3 reads TGTGCCAGCAGTTTAGGGGGCGCGATCCATGGCTACACCTTC. Translating gives CASSLGGAIHGYTF.